One and the same sample provided the 29 T cell receptor beta chains below, sequenced in a study of somatic mutations in cytotoxic T cells in rheumatoid arthritis. The assay was immunoSEQ multiplex PCR, and TCRdb's table has in-frame clones only and misses some. The sample lists tens of thousands of clones; more than 80% were seen once. Sequenced sample: CD8+ T cells sorted from blood. The receptors come from a man aged 40-49 years in good health.

The chain links TRBV4-1 to TRBJ2-3, with D perhaps matching TRBD1 (5 bases). CDR1 is MGHRA and CDR2 is YSYEKL in the germline V gene. Deletions cut 4 bases from V and 4 bases from J, with 18 bases between. The CDR3 totals 16 residues. The CDR3 here is CASSRLGQGFPDTQYF. The DNA for the CDR3 is TGCGCCAGCAGCCGCCTGGGGCAGGGTTTCCCAGATACGCAGTATTTT.

The rearrangement uses TRBV28 and TRBJ2-3; TRBD2 agrees at 8 bases. Germline V CDR1 and CDR2: MDHEN, SYDVKM. V shed 6 bases and J 4 bases; nucleotides not matched to a gene: 9. The CDR3 is 15 amino acids. The CDR3 reads CASSPTFGRADTQYF. CDR3 bases: TGTGCCAGCAGCCCTACTTTCGGGAGGGCAGATACGCAGTATTTT.

This chain joins TRBV18 and TRBJ2-3, with D perhaps TRBD1 or TRBD2 (5 bases each). Germline V gene sequence: CDR1 KGHSH, CDR2 LQKENI. This CDR3 is 17 amino acids long. The V gene lost 3 bases and the J gene lost 1 base, with 17 bases spanning the gap. The CDR3 region is CASSPPRWGYGTDTQYF. The CDR3, as DNA: TGTGCCAGCTCACCCCCAAGATGGGGGTACGGCACAGATACGCAGTATTTT.

This clone showed up just once. J is TRBJ1-4 and V is TRBV2, with D perhaps matching TRBD1 (5 bases). Germline lookup yields CDR1 SNHLY and CDR2 FYNNEI. V lost 7 bases and J 0 bases, leaving 12 bases between the germline ends. The CDR3 consists of 15 residues. CDR3 DNA: TGTGCCAGCATCCGGGGGGATACAACTAATGAAAAACTGTTTTTT. Protein: CASIRGDTTNEKLFF.

V is TRBV7-9 and J is TRBJ2-7; 8 bases are shared with TRBD1. The CDR3 runs 15 residues. Germline-derived CDR1 and CDR2 are SEHNR and FQNEAQ (reference sequence). Trimming at V came to 3 bases and at J to 2 bases, leaving 6 bases not matched to a gene. In DNA form, the CDR3 reads TGTGCCAGCAGCTTTGGGTCAGGGGGCGCCTACGAGCAGTACTTC. This sequence encodes CASSFGSGGAYEQYF.

V gene TRBV6-1 combines with J gene TRBJ2-2; D ambiguous. The CDR3 contains 11 residues. Germline V gives CDR1 MNHNS, CDR2 SASEGT. V gave up 8 bases and J gave up 5 bases, with 6 bases separating them. CDR3 loop: CASFRTGELFF. DNA for the CDR3: TGTGCCAGCTTTAGGACCGGGGAGCTGTTTTTT.

The V and J genes are TRBV2 and TRBJ1-5, with D possibly being TRBD1 (5 bases). This CDR3 is 14 amino acids long. The V end was cut by 6 bases, the J end by 7 bases, with 16 bases between. Germline V gives CDR1 SNHLY, CDR2 FYNNEI. The CDR3 sequence is CASRTGTLDQPQHF. The CDR3 DNA is TGTGCCAGCAGGACCGGGACCCTGGACCAGCCCCAGCATTTT.

The chain combines TRBV10-2 with TRBJ2-7, with D unresolved. CDR3 length: 13 amino acids. The V end was cut by 3 bases, the J end by 0 bases, with 6 bases between. Germline CDR1 WSHSY, CDR2 SAAADI. CDR3 bases: TGCGCCAGCAGTGAAGTGAGCTCCTACGAGCAGTACTTC. It codes for CASSEVSSYEQYF.

This chain links TRBV6-5 with TRBJ2-4; no firm D call. The CDR3 has 12 amino acids. Germline V gives CDR1 MNHEY, CDR2 SVGAGI. The V gene lost 6 bases and the J gene lost 10 bases, with 13 bases spanning the gap. The CDR3 spells CASRGQIGIQYF. The CDR3 DNA reads TGTGCCAGCAGGGGTCAGATTGGGATTCAGTACTTC.

This sequence joins TRBV27 and TRBJ2-7; D not certain. The CDR3 sequence is 14 residues long. The V end was cut by 8 bases, the J end by 0 bases, with 14 bases between. Germline CDR1 reads MNHEY; CDR2 reads SMNVEV (reference sequence). This CDR3 reads CASRYGPSSYEQYF. Here the CDR3 DNA reads TGTGCCAGCCGTTACGGCCCGAGCTCCTACGAGCAGTACTTC.

The chain joins TRBV6-4 to TRBJ1-6; TRBD1 is a possible D gene (5 bases). Per the germline V gene, CDR1 is MRHNA and CDR2 is SNTAGT. The CDR3 contains 13 residues. V lost 2 bases to trimming and J lost 7 bases, with 6 bases between them. The CDR3 region has the DNA TGTGCCAGCAGTGACCGGGACAATTCACCCCTCCACTTT. It is translated as CASSDRDNSPLHF.

Only one count was recorded for this clone. This chain connects TRBV7-6 to TRBJ2-7; the match to TRBD2 covers 8 bases. Per germline, CDR1 SGHVS and CDR2 FNYEAQ. Trimming removed 5 bases from V and 2 bases from J; junction bases left unmatched: 8. The CDR3 length is 15 residues. CDR3 region: CASSLRTSSTYEQYF. The CDR3, as DNA: TGTGCCAGCAGCCTTAGGACTAGCAGTACCTACGAGCAGTACTTC.

The CDR3 loop reads CASSWTSYEQYF. The CDR3 region has the DNA TGTGCCAGCAGCTGGACCTCCTACGAGCAGTACTTC. The V gene is TRBV28, the J gene TRBJ2-7; no reliable D call. Deletions cut 6 bases from V and 0 bases from J, with 6 bases between. Germline V gene sequence: CDR1 MDHEN, CDR2 SYDVKM. The CDR3 loop spans 12 amino acids. The variable domain in full, completed from reference TRBV28 and TRBJ2-7, reads DVKVTQSSRYLVKRTGEKVFLECVQDMDHENMFWYRQDPGLGLRLIYFSYDVKMKEKGDIPEGYSVSREKKERFSLILESASTNQTSMYLCASSWTSYEQYFGPGTRLTVT.

The gene calls are TRBV7-6 and TRBJ2-1, with 9 nucleotides matching TRBD1. The germline V gene encodes CDR1 SGHVS and CDR2 FNYEAQ. V shed 3 bases and J 7 bases; nucleotides not matched to a gene: 13. The CDR3 contains 17 residues. The CDR3 nucleotides read TGTGCCAGCAGCTTTCGTGGGGGGACAGGGCTTGAAAATGAGCAGTTCTTC. Translation gives CASSFRGGTGLENEQFF.

With respect to this clone: One end of the junction fails to match germline, which may point to a read error. The rearrangement joins TRBV30 to TRBJ2-2; D may be TRBD2 (6 bases). The CDR3 sequence is 11 residues long. The germline CDR1 and CDR2 sequences are GTSNPN and SVGIG (reference sequence). The CDR3 DNA sequence: TGTGCCTGGAGTGTAGACGGGGGGCTGTTTTTT. This gives the protein CAWSVDGGLFF.

The chain recombines TRBV19 with TRBJ1-4; no firm D call. V was shortened by 2 bases and J by 3 bases, with 10 bases between the two germline ends. The germline V gene encodes CDR1 LNHDA and CDR2 SQIVND (reference sequence). This CDR3 has 15 residues. Here the CDR3 DNA reads TGTGCCAGTAGTATATCCGACGTCCCTAATGAAAAACTGTTTTTT. Protein product: CASSISDVPNEKLFF.

The rearrangement uses TRBV7-9 and TRBJ1-1; tentatively, D is TRBD1 (5 bases). The CDR3 extends over 17 amino acids. Germline CDR1 SEHNR, CDR2 FQNEAQ (reference sequence). V was clipped by 5 bases and J by 6 bases, with 25 bases between them. The CDR3 region is CASSVPGGWEYDPEAFF. The CDR3 coding sequence is TGTGCCAGCAGCGTCCCGGGGGGTTGGGAATACGATCCTGAAGCTTTCTTT.

The V gene is TRBV7-9, the J gene TRBJ2-3; perhaps TRBD2 as D (6 bases). Per the germline V gene, CDR1 is SEHNR and CDR2 is FQNEAQ (reference sequence). V shed 7 bases and J shed 5 bases, with 19 bases lying between them. This CDR3 region has 15 residues. This CDR3 is CASKESGAGQDTQYF. Written as DNA, the CDR3 is TGTGCCAGCAAAGAATCGGGAGCGGGCCAAGATACGCAGTATTTT.

This clone occurred once. The chain is built from TRBV28 and TRBJ2-1, with TRBD2 matching 8 bases. The CDR3 contains 16 residues. Germline V CDR1 and CDR2: MDHEN, SYDVKM. With 3 bases clipped from V and 2 bases from J, the junction kept 6 bases outside the gene matches. CDR3 DNA: TGTGCCAGCAGTTTCGCGGTAGCGGGGACCTACAATGAGCAGTTCTTC. This codes for CASSFAVAGTYNEQFF.

The chain combines TRBV5-6 with TRBJ2-7; possibly TRBD2 for D (5 bases). The V end was cut by 0 bases, the J end by 3 bases, with 7 bases between. The CDR3 length is 13 residues. The germline CDR1 and CDR2 sequences are SGHDT and YYEEEE. CDR3 sequence reads: CASSLVGGYEQYF. CDR3 nucleotides: TGTGCCAGCAGCTTGGTTGGAGGCTACGAGCAGTACTTC.

The V call is TRBV15, the J call TRBJ1-5, with unresolved D. The germline V gene has CDR1 LNHNV and CDR2 YYDKDF (reference sequence). The CDR3 totals 15 residues. V was trimmed by 1 base and J by 4 bases, leaving 11 bases between them. CDR3 in DNA: TGTGCCACCAGCAGAGCCTTCGGGGTTAATCAGCCCCAGCATTTT. Translated, it gives CATSRAFGVNQPQHF.

The chain couples TRBV7-9 to TRBJ2-7; the match to TRBD1 covers 9 bases. There are 15 residues in the CDR3. Germline V gene data show CDR1 as SEHNR and CDR2 as FQNEAQ (reference sequence). V was pared by 6 bases and J by 3 bases, with 9 bases of the junction left unmatched. The CDR3 loop is CASRPPGQGFYEQYF. In DNA, the CDR3 is TGTGCCAGCAGACCCCCGGGACAGGGATTCTACGAGCAGTACTTC.

V is TRBV29-1 and J is TRBJ2-1; tentatively, D is TRBD1 (6 bases). V gave up 5 bases and J gave up 6 bases, with 20 bases separating them. CDR3 size: 15 residues. Germline CDR1 reads SQVTM; CDR2 reads ANQGSEA. DNA of the CDR3: TGCAGCGTTCCCTATTCCCCTCCGACAGGCAATGAGCAGTTCTTC. Its protein is CSVPYSPPTGNEQFF.

The chain is built from TRBV19 and TRBJ1-1; D unresolved. Per germline, CDR1 LNHDA and CDR2 SQIVND (reference sequence). The CDR3 runs to 15 residues. Trimming left V 4 bases short and J 7 bases short, with 19 bases between. CDR3 DNA sequence: TGTGCCAGTAGTACCCAATGGGGTAGGTTGGGTGAAGCTTTCTTT. Protein product: CASSTQWGRLGEAFF. The full variable domain, in which reference TRBV19 and TRBJ1-1 provide the parts outside the CDR3, is DGGITQSPKYLFRKEGQNVTLSCEQNLNHDAMYWYRQDPGQGLRLIYYSQIVNDFQKGDIAEGYSVSREKKESFPLTVTSAQKNPTAFYLCASSTQWGRLGEAFFGQGTRLTVV.

The CDR3 DNA sequence: TGTGCCAGCAGTTTAGGGGCCGACGGGACTGGCAACTACGAGCAGTACTTC. It translates to CASSLGADGTGNYEQYF. The V gene is TRBV28, the J gene TRBJ2-7; possibly TRBD2 for D (6 bases). There are 17 residues in the CDR3. Germline lookup yields CDR1 MDHEN and CDR2 SYDVKM. Trimming shortened V by 2 bases and J by 3 bases, and 20 bases separated the two germline ends.

This rearrangement joins TRBV29-1 to TRBJ2-7; 8 bases are a match to TRBD2. CDR1 is SQVTM, CDR2 ANQGSEA, per germline. Germline trimming cut 2 bases from V and 4 bases from J; bases unmatched to any gene: 7. This CDR3 is built from 14 residues. DNA of the CDR3: TGCAGCGTTGAACCCCGGGAGGGAAATTACGAGCAGTACTTC. Translated: CSVEPREGNYEQYF.

The gene calls are TRBV2 and TRBJ2-4, with 13 bases aligning to TRBD2. Trimming at V came to 6 bases and at J to 2 bases, leaving 4 bases not matched to a gene. This CDR3 has 16 amino acids. The V gene's germline CDR1 is SNHLY and CDR2 FYNNEI. The CDR3 region is CASRMTSGGTKNIQYF. CDR3 DNA sequence: TGTGCCAGCAGGATGACTAGCGGGGGGACCAAAAACATTCAGTACTTC.

The chain's CDR3 is CASSLGGEPYEQYF. In nucleotides, the CDR3 is TGTGCCAGCAGCTTGGGTGGCGAGCCCTACGAGCAGTACTTC. J is TRBJ2-7 and V is TRBV5-4; D not certain. Trimming took off 0 bases at V and 2 bases at J, with 9 bases between the two ends. Germline CDR1 SGHNT, CDR2 YYREEE (reference sequence). This CDR3 spans 14 amino acids.

The V and J genes are TRBV14 and TRBJ2-7, with D possibly TRBD2 on 6 matching bases. Trimming left V 0 bases short and J 6 bases short, with 21 bases between. Germline V lookup: CDR1 SGHDN, CDR2 FVKESK. The CDR3 spans 17 residues. The CDR3 DNA sequence: TGTGCCAGCAGCCAAGATTGGGGGATGGTAGGAGGGATCGAGCAGTACTTC. Translation: CASSQDWGMVGGIEQYF. Supplemented by reference TRBV14 and TRBJ2-7, the full variable domain reads EAGVTQFPSHSVIEKGQTVTLRCDPISGHDNLYWYRRVMGKEIKFLLHFVKESKQDESGMPNNRFLAERTGGTYSTLKVQPAELEDSGVYFCASSQDWGMVGGIEQYFGPGTRLTVT.